The entry that follows covers one TCR beta chain sequence. Its antigen is as yet unknown. The data were obtained in a study of a mutant IDH1 vaccine in newly diagnosed glioma. Between the trimmed V and J ends, which lost 7 bases and 7 bases, there was a span of 20 bases. Germline lookup yields CDR1 MDHEN and CDR2 SYDVKM. The CDR3 has 14 amino acids. The method was immunoSEQ multiplex PCR; TCRdb's version includes in-frame clones alone and lacks a portion of them. The sample gives around 70,000 clones, 85% to 90% of which show up once; about 2% is in the top ten. Time point indicated: week 35, safety follow-up. Every single dose of the vaccine, 300 ug of mutant IDH1 20-mer peptide, came with topical imiquimod. Study results and limitations: Vaccination elicited immune responses in 80% to 95% of patients.

The sequencing here drew on PBMCs, taken from a glioma patient whose treatment included an IDH1 peptide vaccine. This chain joins TRBV28 and TRBJ2-7; D might be TRBD2 (6 bases). The clonotype was recovered from a young man with glioma. The CDR3 protein is CASTGGSKYNEQYF. In nucleotides, the CDR3 is TGTGCCAGCACTGGGGGGTCTAAATATAATGAGCAGTACTTC.